These 20 T cell receptor beta chains originate from one sample sequenced in a study of regulatory and conventional T cells in RAG deficiency. Sequencing used immunoSEQ multiplex PCR; TCRdb keeps in-frame clones, though not all of them. The data show around 30,000 clones, over 80% seen once. These data also featured in a second study, about regulatory T cells. That investigation notes: The PCR used 52 TRBV and 13 TRBJ primers.

The sample comprised CD8+ T cells sorted from blood. The receptor source for this set is a human donor in good health.

The chain employs TRBV28 and TRBJ1-2; D is ambiguous. The CDR3 totals 11 residues. The germline V gene encodes CDR1 MDHEN and CDR2 SYDVKM. V was clipped by 6 bases and J by 2 bases, with 4 bases between them. CDR3 sequence: CASSNNYGYTF. DNA of the CDR3: TGTGCCAGCAGCAACAACTATGGCTACACCTTC.

The chain carries TRBV7-9 and TRBJ2-3; 9 bases line up with TRBD1. This CDR3 has 16 amino acids. The junction had 12 bases not matched to a gene; V was cut back by 5 bases and J by 6 bases. Looked up from germline, CDR1 is SEHNR and CDR2 is FQNEAQ (reference sequence). CDR3 region: CASSHRRDRVGDTQYF. The CDR3 DNA reads TGTGCCAGCAGCCACCGCCGGGACAGGGTAGGCGATACGCAGTATTTT. The complete variable domain, with remaining parts taken from reference TRBV7-9 and TRBJ2-3, reads DTGVSQNPRHKITKRGQNVTFRCDPISEHNRLYWYRQTLGQGPEFLTYFQNEAQLEKSRLLSDRFSAERPKGSFSTLEIQRTEQGDSAMYLCASSHRRDRVGDTQYFGPGTRLTVL.

The chain is built from TRBV30 and TRBJ2-7; 10 nucleotides align to TRBD2. Germline lookup yields CDR1 GTSNPN and CDR2 SVGIG (reference sequence). Trimming at V came to 3 bases and at J to 3 bases, leaving 5 bases not matched to a gene. The CDR3 has 14 amino acids. The CDR3 DNA sequence: TGTGCCTGGAGACTAGCGGGACGACGCTACGAGCAGTACTTC. Amino acids: CAWRLAGRRYEQYF. Full variable domain (outside the CDR3, taken from reference TRBV30 and TRBJ2-7): SQTIHQWPATLVQPVGSPLSLECTVEGTSNPNLYWYRQAAGRGLQLLFYSVGIGQISSEVPQNLSASRPQDRQFILSSKKLLLSDSGFYLCAWRLAGRRYEQYFGPGTRLTVT.

V usage is TRBV27 and J usage is TRBJ2-2, with D possibly called TRBD1 or TRBD2 (6 bases each). This CDR3 has 14 amino acids. V dropped 6 bases and J dropped 4 bases, with 12 bases sitting between them. Germline CDR1 is MNHEY and CDR2 is SMNVEV (reference sequence). CDR3 sequence: CASSGGAGTGELFF. The CDR3 DNA is TGTGCCAGCAGCGGGGGCGCGGGCACCGGGGAGCTGTTTTTT.

The CDR3 loop reads CASSRPLGTQYF. Written as DNA, the CDR3 is TGTGCCAGCAGCCGACCCCTAGGTACGCAGTATTTT. The rearrangement links TRBV7-9 to TRBJ2-3, with D hard to call. In germline, CDR1 is SEHNR, CDR2 FQNEAQ (reference sequence). There are 12 residues in the CDR3. The V end was cut by 5 bases, the J end by 8 bases, with 11 bases between. The full variable domain, completed using reference TRBV7-9 and TRBJ2-3, is DTGVSQNPRHKITKRGQNVTFRCDPISEHNRLYWYRQTLGQGPEFLTYFQNEAQLEKSRLLSDRFSAERPKGSFSTLEIQRTEQGDSAMYLCASSRPLGTQYFGPGTRLTVL.

The rearrangement uses TRBV7-9 and TRBJ2-7; 7 bases are shared with TRBD1. The ends lost 3 bases at V and 6 bases at J; junction bases unmatched: 17. The germline V gene encodes CDR1 SEHNR and CDR2 FQNEAQ (reference sequence). CDR3 length: 17 amino acids. CDR3 residues: CASSFIRPAGTVREQYF. The DNA of the CDR3 is TGTGCCAGCAGCTTCATTCGTCCAGCCGGGACAGTCCGCGAGCAGTACTTC.

This chain connects TRBV27 to TRBJ1-2; 9 nucleotides align to TRBD1. The CDR3 runs 15 residues. V lost 5 bases and J lost 4; bases outside the gene matches: 8. CDR1 and CDR2 (germline): MNHEY, SMNVEV (reference sequence). CDR3 region: CASSPTDRGSYGYTF. DNA for the CDR3: TGTGCCAGCAGTCCGACCGACAGGGGGTCCTATGGCTACACCTTC.

J is TRBJ2-3 and V is TRBV19; 11 nucleotides match TRBD2. Per germline, CDR1 LNHDA and CDR2 SQIVND (reference sequence). This CDR3 spans 15 amino acids. V dropped 6 bases and J dropped 0; count of bases not matched to a gene: 2. CDR3 nucleotides: TGTGCCAGTAGACTAGCGGGGGTTAGCACAGATACGCAGTATTTT. The encoded protein is CASRLAGVSTDTQYF.

The CDR3 DNA follows: TGTGCCAGCAGGCGGGGGGGCTCTGGCGAGCAGTACTTC. Protein: CASRRGGSGEQYF. The V and J genes are TRBV6-5 and TRBJ2-7; 9 bases map to TRBD2. Germline CDR1 MNHEY, CDR2 SVGAGI. The CDR3 loop spans 13 amino acids. V dropped 6 bases and J dropped 6; count of bases not matched to a gene: 6.

The chain combines TRBV5-4 with TRBJ2-5; D is perhaps TRBD1 or TRBD2 (5 bases each). In germline, CDR1 is SGHNT, CDR2 YYREEE (reference sequence). The V end lost 3 bases, the J end lost 5 bases, and 14 bases lay between the germline ends. The CDR3 has 14 amino acids. Written as DNA, the CDR3 is TGTGCCAGCAGCTACCCCCAAGGGGAGGAGACCCAGTACTTC. Its translation is CASSYPQGEETQYF.

The chain couples TRBV9 to TRBJ2-5, with D unclear. V lost 0 bases to trimming and J lost 0 bases, with 9 bases between them. Germline values: CDR1 SGDLS, CDR2 YYNGEE. The CDR3 sequence is 15 residues long. The CDR3 sequence: CASSVEGLHQETQYF. CDR3 nucleotide sequence: TGTGCCAGCAGCGTAGAAGGTTTGCACCAAGAGACCCAGTACTTC.

The genes are TRBV6-5 and TRBJ2-1; D tentatively reads TRBD1 or TRBD2 (5 bases each). CDR3 length: 16 residues. Trimming took 3 bases from V and 1 from J, leaving 13 bases between them. CDR1 and CDR2 (germline): MNHEY, SVGAGI. DNA of the CDR3: TGTGCCAGCAGTTATTTGGGGGTTGGGTCCTACAATGAGCAGTTCTTC. Its translation is CASSYLGVGSYNEQFF.

The chain carries TRBV14 and TRBJ1-2; no definite D call. V shed 1 base and J shed 8 bases, with 8 bases lying between them. Germline values: CDR1 SGHDN, CDR2 FVKESK. The CDR3 has 12 amino acids. CDR3 in DNA: TGTGCCAGCAGCCAAGTTGGGTTAGGCTACACCTTC. This encodes CASSQVGLGYTF.

The chain employs TRBV7-3 and TRBJ2-3; unclear D gene. This CDR3 spans 12 amino acids. Germline V gene data show CDR1 as SGHTA and CDR2 as FQGTGA. Trimming pared 1 base from V and 6 bases from J, leaving 5 bases between. CDR3 DNA: TGTGCCAGCAGCTTAAATGGGGATACGCAGTATTTT. Translated, it gives CASSLNGDTQYF.

Only one count was recorded for this clone. The V and J genes are TRBV27 and TRBJ2-1; D may be TRBD1 (5 bases). The CDR3 extends over 15 amino acids. V was shortened by 3 bases and J by 1 base, with 10 bases between the two germline ends. Germline V gene lookup returns CDR1 MNHEY and CDR2 SMNVEV (reference sequence). CDR3 nucleotide sequence: TGTGCCAGCAGTTTTGCAGGGTTTTCCTACAATGAGCAGTTCTTC. This sequence encodes CASSFAGFSYNEQFF.

This rearrangement joins TRBV11-2 to TRBJ1-1, with D possibly being TRBD1 (5 bases). V was clipped by 4 bases and J by 4 bases, with 19 bases between them. This CDR3 has 16 residues. Looked up from germline, CDR1 is SGHAT and CDR2 is FQNNGV. The CDR3 protein is CASSYGRQLRGTEAFF. Here the CDR3 DNA reads TGTGCCAGCAGCTACGGCCGACAGCTGCGGGGCACTGAAGCTTTCTTT.

The CDR3 DNA sequence: TGTGCCAGCAGCGTAGGAACAGGACCCACAGATACGCAGTATTTT. As protein: CASSVGTGPTDTQYF. The J gene is TRBJ2-3, the V gene TRBV9, with D tentatively TRBD1 (5 bases). The V gene lost 0 bases and the J gene lost 2 bases, with 10 bases spanning the gap. Germline CDR1 is SGDLS and CDR2 is YYNGEE. This CDR3 contains 15 residues.

The chain couples TRBV5-1 to TRBJ2-7, with 10 bases that match TRBD2. Per germline, CDR1 SGHRS and CDR2 YFSETQ. The J segment lost 4 bases and the V segment lost 2 bases, leaving 3 bases of the junction unmatched. The CDR3 loop spans 14 amino acids. The CDR3 loop reads CASSLLAGPYEQYF. The CDR3 DNA reads TGCGCCAGCAGCTTACTAGCGGGACCGTACGAGCAGTACTTC.

The rearrangement links TRBV4-1 to TRBJ1-3; D call uncertain. From germline, CDR1 is MGHRA and CDR2 YSYEKL. The CDR3 runs to 16 residues. V was trimmed by 0 bases and J by 3 bases, leaving 12 bases between them. CDR3 bases: TGCGCCAGCAGCCAAGATCACCCGCGCGGTGGAAACACCATATATTTT. Its translation is CASSQDHPRGGNTIYF.

The table lists this clone with a count of one. The rearrangement uses TRBV2 and TRBJ1-1, with 9 bases identical to TRBD1. The junction had 9 bases not matched to a gene; V was cut back by 10 bases and J by 3 bases. The CDR3 contains 14 residues. Germline V gene data show CDR1 as SNHLY and CDR2 as FYNNEI. CDR3: CAIFYRGHDTEAFF. The CDR3 bases are TGTGCCATCTTTTACAGGGGGCACGACACTGAAGCTTTCTTT.